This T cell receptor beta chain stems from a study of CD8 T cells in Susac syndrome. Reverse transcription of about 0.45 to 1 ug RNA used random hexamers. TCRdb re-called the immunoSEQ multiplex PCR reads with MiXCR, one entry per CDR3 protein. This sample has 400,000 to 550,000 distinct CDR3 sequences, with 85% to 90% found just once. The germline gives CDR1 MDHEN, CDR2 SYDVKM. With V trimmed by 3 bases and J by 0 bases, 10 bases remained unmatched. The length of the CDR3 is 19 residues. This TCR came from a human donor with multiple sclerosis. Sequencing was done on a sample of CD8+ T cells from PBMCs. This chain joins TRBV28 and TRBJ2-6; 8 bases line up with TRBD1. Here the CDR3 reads CASSFRDGQGFSGANVLTF. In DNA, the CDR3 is TGTGCCAGCAGTTTTCGAGACGGACAGGGATTCTCTGGGGCCAACGTCCTGACTTTC. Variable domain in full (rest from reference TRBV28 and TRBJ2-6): DVKVTQSSRYLVKRTGEKVFLECVQDMDHENMFWYRQDPGLGLRLIYFSYDVKMKEKGDIPEGYSVSREKKERFSLILESASTNQTSMYLCASSFRDGQGFSGANVLTFGAGSRLTVL.